This T cell receptor beta chain came from a study of naive and memory T cell subsets. Study-level results: Naive repertoires, especially CD8, held a few larger clonotypes, possibly memory cells re-expressing CD45RA. From naive to CM, EM and EMRA, diversity decreased and Gini increased.

This clonotype came up a few times. Its antigen is not identified. Both TRBC1 and TRBC2 were covered by a beta constant-region primer of two equimolar oligonucleotides. Nested alpha and beta constant-region primers with the SP2 primer drove four PCR rounds on ligated cDNA. TCRdb itself ran the UMI-ligation and nested PCR reads through MiXCR, one entry per CDR3 protein. This sample has about 140,000 distinct CDR3 sequences; approximately 21% occur once, and the top ten carry about 0.6%. Cells stained for CD3, CD4, CD8, CD45RA and CD27 were sorted into four subsets. Sequencing used naive CD8+ T cells from blood. This TCR came from a human donor in good health.

The CDR3 DNA reads as TGTGCCAGCAGCCTCTTTTCCCCTCTAGGAGTGGTTTACAATGAGCAGTTCTTC. This codes for CASSLFSPLGVVYNEQFF. This sequence joins TRBV3-1 and TRBJ2-1, with unresolved D. Germline V gene data show CDR1 as LGHDT and CDR2 as YNNKEL (reference sequence). CDR3 length: 18 amino acids. V lost 4 bases to trimming and J lost 4 bases, with 23 bases between them.